The source of this T cell receptor beta chain is a study of CD8 T cells in ankylosing spondylitis. This clonotype has more than one count but fewer than ten. Antigen specificity is unknown. TCRdb analysed the 5' RACE reads with MiXCR anew, one entry per CDR3 protein. The sample records a few hundred thousand distinct CDR3 sequences, about 22% being singletons. Broader study findings: Roughly eight highly homologous variants made up a TCR beta motif, and this motif appeared characteristic of ankylosing spondylitis blood.

CDR1 and CDR2 (germline): SGHTA, FQGNSA. The CDR3 is 15 residues long. Trimming took 0 bases from V and 8 from J; bases not matched to a gene: 6. The TCR comes from a male donor with ankylosing spondylitis. The chain uses TRBV7-2 and TRBJ1-4; 7 nucleotides agree with TRBD1. The material sequenced was blood, either unsorted or a sorted T cell fraction (not recorded which). The CDR3 sequence is CASSLAGTAGEKLFF. CDR3 DNA: TGTGCCAGCAGCTTAGCCGGGACAGCGGGCGAAAAACTGTTTTTT.